The sequence of this T cell receptor (beta chain) was determined in a study of T cell responses to AZD1222 COVID-19 vaccine. TCRdb's table, derived via immunoSEQ multiplex PCR, lists solely in-frame clones and lacks some. Of tens of thousands of clones detected, around 84% appear once; the ten largest clones hold 21%. The germline V gene has CDR1 MGHRA and CDR2 YSYEKL. This CDR3 has 16 residues. Deletions cut 0 bases from V and 1 base from J, with 10 bases between. The TCR was taken from an adult in good health. The material was peripheral blood, obtained on day 0 of AZD1222 vaccination. This sequence joins TRBV4-1 and TRBJ2-1; maybe TRBD2 (6 bases). The CDR3 here is CASSQEQGGSYNEQFF. In nucleotides, the CDR3 is TGCGCCAGCAGCCAAGAGCAGGGAGGATCCTACAATGAGCAGTTCTTC.